The clone carrying this T cell receptor (beta chain) was seen a handful of times. Antigen unknown. The CDR3 contains 13 residues. V lost 5 bases to trimming and J lost 7 bases; unmatched junction nucleotides: 3. The germline V gene has CDR1 MNHEY and CDR2 SVGAGI. Methods used by the authors: Because ImmunoSEQ provided only junction sequences with no quality scores, the filtering differed. Assay used: immunoSEQ multiplex PCR; TCRdb lists only in-frame clones, some missing. V and J calls and clone size come straight from that table; D and trimming were deduced from the DNA. Counted here are 2 million to 2.5 million clones, about 92% occurring once; the ten biggest clones make up under 0.45%. These data belong to a study of shared clonotypes between healthy human individuals. Study results and limitations: Researchers sampled only blood; tissue repertoires likely differ. Around 5% was the fraction of naive CD4 clonotypes found shared across four donors.

The clonotype comes from a man between 18 and 29 years old in good health. Some clones in this sample may be carry-over from other donors' samples. Sequencing was performed on naive CD4+ T cells from PBMCs. The sample's subset: CD45RA+ positively selected. The V call is TRBV6-5, the J call TRBJ1-5; TRBD1 matches 9 bases. In DNA form, the CDR3 reads TGTGCCAGCAGTCGGACAGGGGAGCAGCCCCAGCATTTT. It translates to CASSRTGEQPQHF.